Shown below are 29 T cell receptor beta chains from a single sample sequenced in a study of siplizumab effects on memory and regulatory T cells. Here immunoSEQ multiplex PCR was the method, and the copy in TCRdb shows in-frame clones only, minus some. The sample holds some 88,000 clones; 90% are singletons and the top ten take around 16%. Sequenced: CD4+ T cells sorted from blood. The source of these receptors is a human donor in good health.

V and J are TRBV7-3 and TRBJ2-1; 10 nucleotides align to TRBD2. V shed 5 bases and J 7 bases; nucleotides not matched to a gene: 11. This CDR3 spans 16 amino acids. From germline, CDR1 is SGHTA and CDR2 FQGTGA. The chain's CDR3 is CASSPEASGSLNEQFF. The CDR3 nucleotides read TGTGCCAGCAGCCCCGAGGCTAGCGGGAGTTTAAATGAGCAGTTCTTC.

The chain employs TRBV25-1 and TRBJ1-2, with a weak D call TRBD1 (5 bases). The CDR3 is made up of 16 amino acids. V gave up 3 bases and J gave up 9 bases, with 23 bases separating them. CDR1 MGHDK and CDR2 SYGVNS come from the germline V gene. CDR3 sequence reads: CASSDPTREASLRYTF. The CDR3 bases are TGTGCCAGCAGTGACCCCACCAGGGAAGCCTCTTTACGCTACACCTTC.

The gene calls are TRBV7-6 and TRBJ2-3; 14 bases map to TRBD2. V lost 1 base and J lost 3; bases outside the gene matches: 3. The germline CDR1 and CDR2 sequences are SGHVS and FNYEAQ. The CDR3 consists of 17 residues. CDR3 sequence (DNA): TGTGCCAGCAGCTTAGGACTAGCGGGAGGGCGGACAGATACGCAGTATTTT. Protein sequence: CASSLGLAGGRTDTQYF.

The V and J genes are TRBV7-3 and TRBJ2-1; D is ambiguous. The V gene lost 6 bases and the J gene lost 7 bases, with 7 bases spanning the gap. Germline-derived CDR1 and CDR2 are SGHTA and FQGTGA. This CDR3 region has 11 residues. The chain's CDR3 is CASRVWNEQFF. The CDR3 DNA sequence: TGTGCCAGCAGGGTCTGGAATGAGCAGTTCTTC.

This chain's CDR3 is CASRFKGGKYEQYF. The CDR3 coding sequence is TGTGCCAGCAGGTTCAAGGGGGGCAAATACGAGCAGTACTTC. J is TRBJ2-7 and V is TRBV28; D assignment may be TRBD1 or TRBD2 (6 bases each). Trimming removed 6 bases from V and 4 bases from J, with 16 bases in between. The CDR3 is 14 amino acids. Germline values: CDR1 MDHEN, CDR2 SYDVKM.

The CDR3 is CAWSMGQPGGELFF. The CDR3 DNA reads TGTGCCTGGAGCATGGGACAGCCGGGGGGGGAGCTGTTTTTT. The chain is built from TRBV30 and TRBJ2-2; 7 bases are a match to TRBD1. The ends lost 3 bases at V and 8 bases at J; junction bases unmatched: 9. CDR3 length: 14 amino acids. The germline V gene has CDR1 GTSNPN and CDR2 SVGIG (reference sequence). Together with reference TRBV30 and TRBJ2-2, the CDR3 gives the full variable domain: SQTIHQWPATLVQPVGSPLSLECTVEGTSNPNLYWYRQAAGRGLQLLFYSVGIGQISSEVPQNLSASRPQDRQFILSSKKLLLSDSGFYLCAWSMGQPGGELFFGEGSRLTVL.

J is TRBJ2-5 and V is TRBV5-1, with 9 positions matching TRBD2. The junction had 5 bases not matched to a gene; V was cut back by 4 bases and J by 1 base. The CDR3 spans 15 residues. CDR1 and CDR2 from the germline V gene are SGHRS and YFSETQ. The CDR3 loop reads CASSPLAGAQETQYF. The CDR3 nucleotides are TGCGCCAGCAGCCCATTAGCGGGAGCCCAAGAGACCCAGTACTTC.

This chain uses TRBV5-6 with TRBJ2-5; D ambiguous. V was clipped by 4 bases and J by 3 bases, with 10 bases between them. Germline V gives CDR1 SGHDT, CDR2 YYEEEE. The CDR3 covers 13 residues. The CDR3 coding sequence is TGTGCCAGCAGCCCCTCTAGGAAAGAGACCCAGTACTTC. This translates into CASSPSRKETQYF.

V gene TRBV27 combines with J gene TRBJ1-2, with 8 bases identical to TRBD1. The V gene's germline CDR1 is MNHEY and CDR2 SMNVEV (reference sequence). V dropped 0 bases and J dropped 4; count of bases not matched to a gene: 4. CDR3 length equals 15 residues. The CDR3 region is CASSLSNRGTYGYTF. Written as DNA, the CDR3 is TGTGCCAGCAGTTTATCTAACAGGGGGACCTATGGCTACACCTTC.

The chain is built from TRBV7-3 and TRBJ1-1, with D tentatively TRBD1 (6 bases). Germline V gene sequence: CDR1 SGHTA, CDR2 FQGTGA. This CDR3 has 14 residues. The V end lost 5 bases, the J end lost 8 bases, and 18 bases lay between the germline ends. CDR3 nucleotides: TGTGCCAGCAGCCTCAAGGGGGGACATTCCGAAGCTTTCTTT. This sequence encodes CASSLKGGHSEAFF.

The J gene is TRBJ1-2, the V gene TRBV6-1; the D gene is possibly TRBD1 (6 bases). The V end was cut by 3 bases, the J end by 3 bases, with 11 bases between. Per the germline V gene, CDR1 is MNHNS and CDR2 is SASEGT. CDR3 length: 14 residues. CDR3 residues: CASSEGGADYGYTF. Here the CDR3 DNA reads TGTGCCAGCAGTGAGGGGGGGGCGGACTATGGCTACACCTTC.

The rearrangement links TRBV6-1 to TRBJ1-2; D uncertain. The CDR3 consists of 10 residues. V was shortened by 5 bases and J by 9 bases, with 7 bases between the two germline ends. Germline CDR1 reads MNHNS; CDR2 reads SASEGT. CDR3 region: CASSLTRYTF. The CDR3 coding sequence is TGTGCCAGCAGTCTGACACGCTACACCTTC.

This chain links TRBV7-2 with TRBJ2-3; D is unresolved. V was pared by 4 bases and J by 7 bases, with 6 bases between. The CDR3 contains 11 residues. From germline, CDR1 is SGHTA and CDR2 FQGNSA. CDR3 sequence (DNA): TGTGCCAGCAGCTGGGCAAATACGCAGTATTTT. Its protein is CASSWANTQYF.

This clone has a single count. The chain recombines TRBV5-1 with TRBJ2-5, with D maybe TRBD1 (5 bases). CDR1 and CDR2 from the germline V gene are SGHRS and YFSETQ. V lost 1 base, J lost 3 bases, and 7 bases lay in between. The CDR3 spans 13 residues. The CDR3: CASSLSREETQYF. The CDR3, as DNA: TGCGCCAGCAGCTTGTCCAGGGAAGAGACCCAGTACTTC.

This sequence joins TRBV6-5 and TRBJ1-5; the D is unclear. The CDR3 totals 13 residues. Trimming left V 2 bases short and J 4 bases short, with 6 bases between. The V gene's germline CDR1 is MNHEY and CDR2 SVGAGI. In DNA form, the CDR3 reads TGTGCCAGCAGTTACCACTTTAATCAGCCCCAGCATTTT. It specifies CASSYHFNQPQHF.

This sequence joins TRBV7-9 and TRBJ2-1; 9 bases line up with TRBD2. Per germline, CDR1 SEHNR and CDR2 FQNEAQ (reference sequence). The J segment lost 9 bases and the V segment lost 5 bases, leaving 5 bases of the junction unmatched. There are 13 residues in the CDR3. This chain's CDR3 is CASSPSSGIEQFF. CDR3 coding DNA: TGTGCCAGCAGCCCTTCTAGCGGGATTGAGCAGTTCTTC.

This clone has more than one count but fewer than ten. The chain uses TRBV20-1 and TRBJ2-5; D not resolved. CDR3 length: 11 amino acids. V shed 6 bases and J shed 2 bases, with 7 bases lying between them. The germline V gene encodes CDR1 DFQATT and CDR2 SNEGSKA (reference sequence). This CDR3 reads CSAVTQETQYF. The CDR3 bases are TGCAGTGCGGTCACTCAAGAGACCCAGTACTTC.

J is TRBJ1-6 and V is TRBV7-2; D not certain. V gave up 4 bases and J gave up 6 bases, with 1 base separating them. The CDR3 extends over 11 amino acids. Germline CDR1 SGHTA, CDR2 FQGNSA. CDR3 coding DNA: TGTGCCAGCAGCTCTAATTCACCCCTCCACTTT. This codes for CASSSNSPLHF.

The rearrangement links TRBV15 to TRBJ2-7, with 10 bases lining up with TRBD2. Germline assignment: CDR1 LNHNV and CDR2 YYDKDF (reference sequence). The CDR3 is made up of 17 amino acids. V shed 0 bases, J shed 6 bases, and the junction held 11 bases outside the gene matches. The CDR3 nucleotides read TGTGCCACCAGCAGAGATCGTGCGGCTAGCGGGAGTTTCGAGCAGTACTTC. Protein: CATSRDRAASGSFEQYF.

The chain has TRBV6-5 and TRBJ1-3, with unresolved D. CDR1 and CDR2 from the germline V gene are MNHEY and SVGAGI. The CDR3 has 15 residues. Trimming shortened V by 7 bases and J by 2 bases, and 15 bases separated the two germline ends. CDR3 nucleotides: TGTGCCAGCACTTCAACCGGGCCAGCTGGAAACACCATATATTTT. Its translation is CASTSTGPAGNTIYF.

The rearrangement uses TRBV11-2 and TRBJ1-1, with TRBD1 as a possible D gene (5 bases). V lost 1 base to trimming and J lost 8 bases, with 8 bases between them. CDR1 SGHAT and CDR2 FQNNGV come from the germline V gene. CDR3 length: 12 residues. CDR3 sequence: CASSLGGREAFF. The CDR3 DNA reads TGTGCCAGCAGCTTAGGGGGCAGGGAAGCTTTCTTT.

The rearrangement links TRBV9 to TRBJ2-5; D possibly uses TRBD1 or TRBD2 (5 bases each). The V and J ends lost 3 bases and 7 bases respectively, with 25 bases between them. The length of the CDR3 is 17 residues. The germline gives CDR1 SGDLS, CDR2 YYNGEE. CDR3 protein: CASSASGTLSKIGTQYF. In DNA form, the CDR3 reads TGTGCCAGCAGCGCCTCCGGGACGCTGAGCAAGATAGGGACCCAGTACTTC. The full variable domain, in which reference TRBV9 and TRBJ2-5 provide the parts outside the CDR3, is DSGVTQTPKHLITATGQRVTLRCSPRSGDLSVYWYQQSLDQGLQFLIQYYNGEERAKGNILERFSAQQFPDLHSELNLSSLELGDSALYFCASSASGTLSKIGTQYFGPGTRLLVL.

The chain carries TRBV18 and TRBJ1-5; possible D gene TRBD1, 5 bases. CDR3 length: 13 residues. Germline CDR1 KGHSH, CDR2 LQKENI. V lost 6 bases and J lost 6, with 12 bases in between. The CDR3 DNA reads as TGTGCCAGCTCTTCCGGGGGGAGTCAGCCCCAGCATTTT. It encodes CASSSGGSQPQHF.

This clone is a singleton in its sample. The CDR3, as DNA: TGTGCCAGCAGTGAAGGGTCAACAGCATCCTACGAGCAGTACTTC. This translates into CASSEGSTASYEQYF. The chain employs TRBV6-1 and TRBJ2-7; no clear D gene. Trimming cost V 1 base and J 1 base, with 11 bases left between them. This CDR3 spans 15 amino acids. Germline lookup yields CDR1 MNHNS and CDR2 SASEGT.

This clone was seen once. This chain links TRBV4-2 with TRBJ2-3; D gene unclear. V lost 4 bases and J lost 1, with 15 bases in between. Germline V gene data show CDR1 as LGHNA and CDR2 as YNFKEQ. This CDR3 spans 16 amino acids. CDR3 nucleotides: TGTGCCAGCAGCCCTAATAACCCGGGTGGCACAGATACGCAGTATTTT. Protein product: CASSPNNPGGTDTQYF.

The chain employs TRBV29-1 and TRBJ2-7; tentatively, D is TRBD2 (5 bases). Germline CDR1 SQVTM, CDR2 ANQGSEA. V was trimmed by 4 bases and J by 2 bases, leaving 9 bases between them. The CDR3 loop spans 12 amino acids. In DNA form, the CDR3 reads TGCAGCGTTGGTCGGGGTGCCTACGAGCAGTACTTC. This codes for CSVGRGAYEQYF.

The chain is built from TRBV30 and TRBJ1-1; 8 bases map to TRBD1. The trim removed 5 bases at V and 0 bases at J, leaving 5 bases unmatched. The germline V gene has CDR1 GTSNPN and CDR2 SVGIG (reference sequence). The CDR3 totals 14 residues. DNA of the CDR3: TGTGCCTGGGGACAGGGCTGGATGAACACTGAAGCTTTCTTT. Amino acid sequence: CAWGQGWMNTEAFF.

The CDR3 nucleotides are TGTGCCAGTAGAAGTAAGGCAAATGAAAAACTGTTTTTT. Its protein is CASRSKANEKLFF. The chain is built from TRBV19 and TRBJ1-4; D is unresolved. The CDR3 totals 13 residues. Germline values: CDR1 LNHDA, CDR2 SQIVND (reference sequence). V was trimmed by 6 bases and J by 5 bases, leaving 10 bases between them.

The chain carries TRBV10-3 and TRBJ1-5, with D maybe TRBD1 (6 bases). Between the trimmed V and J ends, which lost 6 bases and 5 bases, there was a span of 8 bases. The CDR3 spans 12 residues. CDR1 is ENHRY and CDR2 is SYGVKD in the germline V gene. In nucleotides, the CDR3 is TGTGCCATCAGCGAGGGGGATCAGCCCCAGCATTTT. Its protein is CAISEGDQPQHF.